The entry that follows covers one T cell receptor (beta chain) sequence. What it recognizes is unknown. A read error may produce the germline difference seen at one junction end. This specimen comes from a study of tumor-infiltrating lymphocytes in primary liver carcinoma. Notes on the study in general: About 7-25% of top clones, no more, were shared by all five regions.

CDR1 SGHAT and CDR2 FQNNGV come from the germline V gene. This CDR3 comprises 15 residues. Scientists recovered RNA and DNA together from roughly 20-30 mg of unsorted bulk tissue. Surgeons resected the patients' primary liver carcinomas. No patient had received treatment, and all had chronic HBV infection. Total RNA (about 500 ng) served as template for TCR beta cDNA synthesis primed by a constant-region primer. Modified slightly, ARM-PCR produced TCR beta libraries over three nested multiplex PCR rounds. Both of the initial two PCR rounds ran for 10 cycles and employed TRBV1-TRBV30 forward primers alongside a C-beta reverse primer. TCRdb re-analysed the multiplex PCR reads in MiXCR, keeping a single row per CDR3 protein. This sample has about 20,000 distinct CDR3 sequences, with roughly 80% found just once.

Sequencing was done on a sample of liver tumor tissue from sampling region 4. The subset denotes: tumor region T4, right-lateral pole. The clonotype originates from a woman in her 30s with primary liver carcinoma and hepatitis B virus infection. This chain links TRBV11-2 with TRBJ2-7; no firm D call. CDR3 in amino acids: CTSSLGVSGSYDQYF. The CDR3 DNA sequence: TGTACCAGCAGCTTAGGAGTTAGTGGTTCCTACGATCAGTACTTC.